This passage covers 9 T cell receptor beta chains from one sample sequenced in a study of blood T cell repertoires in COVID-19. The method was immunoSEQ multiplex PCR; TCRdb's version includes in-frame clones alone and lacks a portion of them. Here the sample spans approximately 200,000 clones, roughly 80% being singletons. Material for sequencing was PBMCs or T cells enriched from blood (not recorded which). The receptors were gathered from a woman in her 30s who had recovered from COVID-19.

The DNA for the CDR3 is TGTGCCAGCAGCGGAGGGACAGGGAGAGGGTCTGGAAACACCATATATTTT. As protein: CASSGGTGRGSGNTIYF. The chain combines TRBV7-8 with TRBJ1-3; TRBD1 agrees at 9 bases. The CDR3 length is 17 residues. Germline assignment: CDR1 SGHVS and CDR2 FQNEAQ. The V segment lost 5 bases and the J segment 1 base; nucleotides outside the gene matches: 9.

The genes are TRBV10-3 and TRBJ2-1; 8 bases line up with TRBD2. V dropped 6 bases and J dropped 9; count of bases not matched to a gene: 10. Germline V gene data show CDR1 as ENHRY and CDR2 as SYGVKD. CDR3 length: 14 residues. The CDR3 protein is CAIRPPGTRGEQFF. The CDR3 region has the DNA TGTGCCATCAGACCACCCGGGACTAGGGGTGAGCAGTTCTTC.

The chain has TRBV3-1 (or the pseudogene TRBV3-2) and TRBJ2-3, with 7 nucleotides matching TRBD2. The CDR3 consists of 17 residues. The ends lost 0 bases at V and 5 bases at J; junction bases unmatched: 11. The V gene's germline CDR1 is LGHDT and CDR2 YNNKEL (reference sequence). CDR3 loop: CASSQDSRENRRDTQYF. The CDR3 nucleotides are TGTGCCAGCAGCCAAGATTCGCGGGAGAATCGAAGAGATACGCAGTATTTT.

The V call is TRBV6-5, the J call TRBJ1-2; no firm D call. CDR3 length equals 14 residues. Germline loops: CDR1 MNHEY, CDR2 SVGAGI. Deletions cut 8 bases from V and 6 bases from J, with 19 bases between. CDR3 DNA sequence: TGTGCCAGCGTTCCGAGCGGCTTTGTTCATGGCTACACCTTC. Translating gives CASVPSGFVHGYTF.

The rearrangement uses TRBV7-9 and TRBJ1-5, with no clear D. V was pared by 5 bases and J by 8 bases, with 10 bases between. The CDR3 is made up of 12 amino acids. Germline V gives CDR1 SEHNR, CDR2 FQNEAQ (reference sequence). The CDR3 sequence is CASSQVPEPQHF. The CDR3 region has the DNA TGTGCCAGCAGCCAAGTACCGGAGCCCCAGCATTTT.

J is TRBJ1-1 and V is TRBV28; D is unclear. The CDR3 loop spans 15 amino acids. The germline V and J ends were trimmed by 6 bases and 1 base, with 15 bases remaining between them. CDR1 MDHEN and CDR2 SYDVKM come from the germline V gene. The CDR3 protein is CASRAGRRENTEAFF. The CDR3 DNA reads TGTGCCAGCAGAGCTGGACGGAGGGAGAACACTGAAGCTTTCTTT.

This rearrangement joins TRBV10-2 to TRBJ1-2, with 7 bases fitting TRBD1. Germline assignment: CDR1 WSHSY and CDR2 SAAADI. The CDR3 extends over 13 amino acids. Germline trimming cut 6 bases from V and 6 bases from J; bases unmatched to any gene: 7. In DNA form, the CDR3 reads TGCGCCAGCAGGAAAACAGGGGAGGATGGCTACACCTTC. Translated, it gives CASRKTGEDGYTF.

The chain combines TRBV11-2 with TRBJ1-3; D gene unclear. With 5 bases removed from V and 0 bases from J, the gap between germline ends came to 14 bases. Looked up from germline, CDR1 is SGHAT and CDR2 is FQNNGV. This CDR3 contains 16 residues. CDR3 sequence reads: CASSPRDLSSGNTIYF. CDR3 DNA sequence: TGTGCCAGCAGCCCCCGAGATCTGAGCTCTGGAAACACCATATATTTT.

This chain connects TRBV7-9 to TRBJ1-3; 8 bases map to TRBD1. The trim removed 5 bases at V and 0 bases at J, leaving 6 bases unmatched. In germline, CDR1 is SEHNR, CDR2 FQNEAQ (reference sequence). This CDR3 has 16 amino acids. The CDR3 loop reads CASSPLGQVSGNTIYF. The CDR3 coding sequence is TGTGCCAGCAGCCCCCTGGGACAGGTCTCTGGAAACACCATATATTTT.